A selection of T cell receptor beta chains follows, all from one sample in a study of regulatory and conventional T cells in RAG deficiency. Assay: immunoSEQ multiplex PCR; the TCRdb copy retains only in-frame clones and omits some. In the table there are about 9,100 clones, about 93% of which are singletons. The sample was CD4+ effector T cells sorted from blood. The receptors derive from a human donor with RAG deficiency presenting as severe combined immunodeficiency. CDR3s include the opening cysteine and the closing phenylalanine or tryptophan. Each record gives: CDR3 length, V gene, J gene, D gene, CDR3 protein. D genes are given only for firm matches.

cdr3_length: 19
v_call: TRBV4-2
j_call: TRBJ2-4
d_call: NA
cdr3_aa: CASSQRPGSSDPAKNIQYF

cdr3_length: 16
v_call: TRBV7-2
j_call: TRBJ2-7
d_call: TRBD2
cdr3_aa: CASSSTTSGRAYEQYF

cdr3_length: 18
v_call: TRBV4-2
j_call: TRBJ2-5
d_call: NA
cdr3_aa: CASSHTQGRGPVAETQYF

cdr3_length: 14
v_call: TRBV18
j_call: TRBJ2-5
d_call: TRBD2
cdr3_aa: CASSPPGRVETQYF

cdr3_length: 15
v_call: TRBV14
j_call: TRBJ2-3
d_call: NA
cdr3_aa: CASSPQRPSTDTQYF

cdr3_length: 13
v_call: TRBV7-6
j_call: TRBJ1-1
d_call: NA
cdr3_aa: CASSFNRNTEAFF

cdr3_length: 18
v_call: TRBV7-2
j_call: TRBJ1-1
d_call: NA
cdr3_aa: CASSFRETRAGKNTEAFF

cdr3_length: 14
v_call: TRBV27
j_call: TRBJ2-6
d_call: NA
cdr3_aa: CASSLWAGANVLTF

cdr3_length: 13
v_call: TRBV2
j_call: TRBJ2-5
d_call: NA
cdr3_aa: CAGSRGFQETQYF

cdr3_length: 12
v_call: TRBV27
j_call: TRBJ2-5
d_call: NA
cdr3_aa: CASSQGFGTQYF

cdr3_length: 15
v_call: TRBV7-9
j_call: TRBJ2-4
d_call: NA
cdr3_aa: CASSSGTHGGNIQYF

cdr3_length: 13
v_call: TRBV30
j_call: TRBJ1-1
d_call: TRBD1
cdr3_aa: CAWSWTGRTEAFF

cdr3_length: 14
v_call: TRBV19
j_call: TRBJ1-1
d_call: NA
cdr3_aa: CASSMIAWVDEAFF

cdr3_length: 15
v_call: TRBV6-5
j_call: TRBJ1-4
d_call: NA
cdr3_aa: CASTPSGTANEKLFF

cdr3_length: 15
v_call: TRBV5-1
j_call: TRBJ2-1
d_call: TRBD1
cdr3_aa: CASSWDRVYYNEQFF